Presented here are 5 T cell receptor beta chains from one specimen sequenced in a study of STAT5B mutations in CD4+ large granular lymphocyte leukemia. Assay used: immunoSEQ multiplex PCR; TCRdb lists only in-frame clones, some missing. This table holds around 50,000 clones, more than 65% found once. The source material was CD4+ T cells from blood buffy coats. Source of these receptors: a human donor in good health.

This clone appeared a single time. As DNA, the CDR3 is TGTGCCAGTAGTATAGGGGGGGGAACAGATACGCAGTATTTT. This translates into CASSIGGGTDTQYF. This chain uses TRBV19 with TRBJ2-3, with 7 nucleotides matching TRBD2. Germline loops: CDR1 LNHDA, CDR2 SQIVND (reference sequence). This CDR3 region has 14 residues. Trimming cost V 1 base and J 3 bases; bases outside gene matches: 1.

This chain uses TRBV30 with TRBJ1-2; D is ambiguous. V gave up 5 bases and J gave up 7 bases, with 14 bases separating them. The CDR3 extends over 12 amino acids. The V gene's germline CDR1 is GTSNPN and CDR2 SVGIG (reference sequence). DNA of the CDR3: TGTGCCTGGGGCTCTGTTTCGGGTGGCTACACCTTC. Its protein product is CAWGSVSGGYTF.

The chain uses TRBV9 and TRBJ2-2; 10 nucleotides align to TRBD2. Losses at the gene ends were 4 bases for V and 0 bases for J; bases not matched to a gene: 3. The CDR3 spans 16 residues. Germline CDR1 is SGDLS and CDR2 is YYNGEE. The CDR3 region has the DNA TGTGCCAGCAGCATTAGCGGGAGGACGAACACCGGGGAGCTGTTTTTT. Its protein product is CASSISGRTNTGELFF.

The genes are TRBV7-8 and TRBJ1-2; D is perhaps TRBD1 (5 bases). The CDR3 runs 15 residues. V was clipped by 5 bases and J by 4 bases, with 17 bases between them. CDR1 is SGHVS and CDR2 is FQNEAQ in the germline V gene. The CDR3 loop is CASSPRDFTTYGYTF. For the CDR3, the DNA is TGTGCCAGCAGCCCCCGGGACTTCACAACCTATGGCTACACCTTC.

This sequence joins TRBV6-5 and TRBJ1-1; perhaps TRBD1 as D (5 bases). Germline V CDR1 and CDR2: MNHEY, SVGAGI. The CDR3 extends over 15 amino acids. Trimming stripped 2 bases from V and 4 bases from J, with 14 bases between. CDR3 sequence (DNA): TGTGCCAGCAGTTACAACCGGGGCGCGGGCACTGAAGCTTTCTTT. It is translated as CASSYNRGAGTEAFF.